One and the same sample provided the 8 T cell receptor beta chains below, sequenced in a study of preoperative IRX-2 immunotherapy in early breast cancer. Libraries were prepared by immunoSEQ multiplex PCR; TCRdb keeps only in-frame clonotypes and omits some of them. The table has 34,000 or so clones, 90% to 95% seen once. The treatment was: preoperative locoregional IRX-2 cytokine immunotherapy. The specimen was taken from a patient treated with IRX-2 immunotherapy. These receptors came from a human donor with breast cancer.

In its sample, this clone was seen a few times. CDR3 DNA: TGTGCCAGCTCACCACCTGGACAGGGAAATTCACCCCTCCACTTT. Residues: CASSPPGQGNSPLHF. This rearrangement joins TRBV18 to TRBJ1-6; 8 nucleotides align to TRBD1. The CDR3 contains 15 residues. V lost 0 bases to trimming and J lost 7 bases; unmatched junction nucleotides: 2. Germline loops: CDR1 KGHSH, CDR2 LQKENI.

This clone is a singleton in its sample. The chain links TRBV6-5 to TRBJ1-1; 11 nucleotides agree with TRBD1. The CDR3 covers 15 residues. V shed 5 bases and J 3 bases; nucleotides not matched to a gene: 5. CDR1 and CDR2 (germline): MNHEY, SVGAGI. The CDR3 DNA reads as TGTGCCAGCAGTGGACAGGGGGCGGGGGACACTGAAGCTTTCTTT. This sequence encodes CASSGQGAGDTEAFF.

This clone has only one observation. The chain carries TRBV19 and TRBJ2-1; possibly TRBD2 for D (6 bases). CDR1 LNHDA and CDR2 SQIVND come from the germline V gene (reference sequence). The CDR3 is 16 amino acids. Trimming removed 7 bases from V and 0 bases from J, with 16 bases in between. CDR3 sequence (DNA): TGTGCCAGTACCATAGGCGGGGTCAGCTCCTACAATGAGCAGTTCTTC. Protein: CASTIGGVSSYNEQFF.

CDR3: CASSLTNRNEKLFF. The CDR3 coding sequence is TGTGCCAGCAGCTTAACGAATCGCAATGAAAAACTGTTTTTT. The chain couples TRBV7-6 to TRBJ1-4; the D is unclear. Trimming left V 2 bases short and J 5 bases short, with 9 bases between. CDR1 and CDR2 (germline): SGHVS, FNYEAQ. This CDR3 has 14 residues.

This chain connects TRBV9 to TRBJ2-1, with D perhaps assigned TRBD1 or TRBD2 (6 bases each). The length of the CDR3 is 13 residues. V was pared by 0 bases and J by 7 bases, with 8 bases between. Per germline, CDR1 SGDLS and CDR2 YYNGEE. CDR3 sequence: CASSVGGGNEQFF. The DNA of the CDR3 is TGTGCCAGCAGCGTAGGAGGGGGGAATGAGCAGTTCTTC.

J is TRBJ1-1 and V is TRBV29-1; D gene uncertain. This CDR3 region has 14 residues. Trimming left V 3 bases short and J 0 bases short, with 11 bases between. Germline-derived CDR1 and CDR2 are SQVTM and ANQGSEA. The CDR3 region is CSVEGRLMNTEAFF. CDR3 DNA: TGCAGCGTTGAGGGCAGGTTAATGAACACTGAAGCTTTCTTT. The entire variable domain, with the rest obtained from reference TRBV29-1 and TRBJ1-1, is as follows: SAVISQKPSRDICQRGTSLTIQCQVDSQVTMMFWYRQQPGQSLTLIATANQGSEATYESGFVIDKFPISRPNLTFSTLTVSNMSPEDSSIYLCSVEGRLMNTEAFFGQGTRLTVV.

The table lists this clone with a count of one. V and J are TRBV28 and TRBJ2-1; 10 bases are a match to TRBD2. The V gene's germline CDR1 is MDHEN and CDR2 SYDVKM. V was pared by 7 bases and J by 2 bases, with 8 bases of the junction left unmatched. The CDR3 contains 16 residues. The chain's CDR3 is CASTTALAGAYNEQFF. The CDR3 DNA reads as TGTGCCAGCACCACGGCCCTAGCGGGAGCCTACAATGAGCAGTTCTTC.

The rearrangement links TRBV18 to TRBJ1-2; perhaps TRBD1 as D (6 bases). The CDR3 has 18 residues. V was clipped by 0 bases and J by 6 bases, with 23 bases between them. Germline V gene data show CDR1 as KGHSH and CDR2 as LQKENI. CDR3 coding DNA: TGTGCCAGCTCACCACCCGGTTCCGGGGGCGAGGGGTCTGATGGCTACACCTTC. Amino acid sequence: CASSPPGSGGEGSDGYTF.